Reported below is one T cell receptor beta chain. The authors' processing: Researchers report that nucleated cell counts were estimated from reference gene primer amplification. The assay was immunoSEQ multiplex PCR, and TCRdb's table has in-frame clones only and misses some. V, J and clone size were drawn from that table, and D and trimming were deduced from the DNA. There are about 200,000 clones in the sample; approximately 84% occur only once, and 6.5% to 8.5% lies in the top ten. The V and J ends lost 7 bases and 6 bases respectively, with 15 bases between them. Germline CDR1 LNHDA, CDR2 SQIVND (reference sequence). The length of the CDR3 is 13 residues. These data are taken from a study of blood T cell repertoires in COVID-19. Study information: COVID-19 samples, acute and convalescent, were from the United States, Italy and Spain.

Sequenced sample: peripheral blood. The genes are TRBV19 and TRBJ1-2; D remains unclear. The receptor's source is a human donor with acute or convalescent COVID-19. The donor label of this sample is uncertain. Here the CDR3 DNA reads TGTGCCAGTATGCGCCGTAGAATAGATGGCTACACCTTC. Amino acids: CASMRRRIDGYTF.